At least ten counts were recorded for the clone carrying this T cell receptor (beta chain). The sample's time point: newly diagnosed GD, antithyroid drugs for less than 3 months. PBMC RNA was the source of the TCR library. Guidelines of the American Thyroid Association were used to diagnose Graves' disease. The source of the sample is a study of regulatory T cells in long-lasting Graves disease. Germline CDR1 is SQVTM and CDR2 is ANQGSEA. V lost 5 bases and J lost 6, with 14 bases in between. The CDR3 contains 12 residues. Through Arm-PCR of CDR3 regions and iRepertoire HTBI primers, TCR beta libraries were built. MiXCR was run by TCRdb on the multiplex PCR reads, yielding one entry per CDR3 protein. The sample has hundreds of thousands of distinct CDR3 sequences, 9.5% to 15% seen once. The sample was also reused in another study, on T cells in Graves' hyperthyroidism and ophthalmopathy. That study adds: Graves' hyperthyroidism showing no ophthalmopathy progression within 18 months was considered stable.

The chain carries TRBV29-1 and TRBJ2-7; D is possibly TRBD2 (5 bases). The specimen comprised peripheral blood mononuclear cells (PBMCs), sampled at new diagnosis, from a patient treated with antithyroid drugs. This TCR came from a woman in her 30s with Graves disease. CDR3 region: CSVSRWAGEQYF. DNA of the CDR3: TGCAGCGTTAGCCGGTGGGCGGGCGAGCAGTACTTC.